A selection of T cell receptor beta chains follows, all from one sample in a study of blood T cell repertoires in COVID-19. Produced via immunoSEQ multiplex PCR; TCRdb's table is partial and in-frame only. This sample has 200,000 to 250,000 clones; about nine tenths occur once, and the top ten carry around 2.2%. The sequencing sample was made of peripheral blood. The receptor set was obtained from a man aged 25 to 40 who had recovered from COVID-19. CDR3s include the opening cysteine and the closing phenylalanine or tryptophan. A D gene is named only where the DNA matches it firmly. Some rows have no size entry. The others give once, few or many, or a class for an expanded clone.

clone_size	cdr3_length	j_call	d_call	v_call	cdr3_nt	cdr3_aa
NA	19	TRBJ2-1	TRBD2	TRBV2	TGTGCCAGCAGTGAGAGTCTAGCGGGGGGCCAAGATGGGCGCAGTGAGCAGTTCTTC	CASSESLAGGQDGRSEQFF
NA	14	TRBJ2-6	NA	TRBV6-1	TGTGCCAGCAGTGAACTAGCTGGGGCCAACGTCCTGACTTTC	CASSELAGANVLTF
NA	14	TRBJ1-1	NA	TRBV13	TGTGCCAGCAGCTTACGGGAGGGAGGAGTGCGAGCTTTCTTT	CASSLREGGVRAFF
NA	17	TRBJ1-1	NA	TRBV5-1	TGCGCCAGCAGACCCTGGATTGGGGGGGATGTCGGCACTGAAGCTTTCTTT	CASRPWIGGDVGTEAFF
NA	14	TRBJ1-1	NA	TRBV5-1	TGCGCCAGCAGCTTGGTGAAGGAGGGCACTGAAGCTTTCTTT	CASSLVKEGTEAFF
NA	20	TRBJ2-4	TRBD2	TRBV2	TGTGCCAGCAGCGCCCAACCGGGCGAGGGGAGGGTCAAGTCGTGGGACATTCAGTACTTC	CASSAQPGEGRVKSWDIQYF
NA	17	TRBJ1-3	NA	TRBV11-2	TGTGCCAGCAGCTTGATTAAGACAGGTACTACTGGAAACACCATATATTTT	CASSLIKTGTTGNTIYF
NA	15	TRBJ1-6	NA	TRBV7-9	TGTGCCAGCAGCCCCGATATGGGGGCTAATTCACCCCTCCACTTT	CASSPDMGANSPLHF
few	14	TRBJ1-6	TRBD1	TRBV11-2	TGTGCCAGCAGCCCGGACAGGGAATATTCACCCCTCCACTTT	CASSPDREYSPLHF
NA	13	TRBJ2-7	TRBD2	TRBV6-5	TGTGCCACCCAGCCGACTAGCGAATCGGAGCAGTACTTC	CATQPTSESEQYF
NA	11	TRBJ2-1	NA	TRBV12-3/TRBV12-4	TGTGCCAGCAGCCGAATCGGTGAGCAGTTCTTC	CASSRIGEQFF
NA	13	TRBJ1-1	NA	TRBV12-3/TRBV12-4	TGTGCCAGCCTGACGCCGGGTGGGACTGAAGCTTTCTTT	CASLTPGGTEAFF
NA	16	TRBJ2-5	TRBD1	TRBV27	TGTGCCAGCAGTTTGGACAGGGGCCCCAGTTTGGCCACCCAGTACTTC	CASSLDRGPSLATQYF
NA	13	TRBJ1-2	TRBD1	TRBV29-1	TGCAGCGCGATCCACAGGGGCAGCTATGGCTACACCTTC	CSAIHRGSYGYTF
NA	15	TRBJ1-1	TRBD1	TRBV10-3	TGTGCCATCAGTAGGCCGGAGGGGGCGAACACTGAAGCTTTCTTT	CAISRPEGANTEAFF
NA	15	TRBJ2-3	NA	TRBV20-1	TGCAGTGCTAGTCTTCCAAGATCGGGCACAGATACGCAGTATTTT	CSASLPRSGTDTQYF
once	14	TRBJ1-1	NA	TRBV19	TGTGCCAGTAGTCGGGGGGGGGTCCCCACTGAAGCTTTCTTT	CASSRGGVPTEAFF
NA	13	TRBJ1-3	NA	TRBV6-5	TGTGCCAGCAGCTCGGGCTCTGGAAACACCATATATTTT	CASSSGSGNTIYF
NA	15	TRBJ2-5	TRBD2	TRBV10-1	TGCGCCAGCAGTGAACTAGCGGGGGGGCAAGAGACCCAGTACTTC	CASSELAGGQETQYF
NA	15	TRBJ1-2	NA	TRBV5-6	TGTGCCAGCACCCTGGATTCCGACAGGCCCTATGGCTACACCTTC	CASTLDSDRPYGYTF
NA	14	TRBJ2-4	NA	TRBV4-3	TGCGCCAGCAGCCAAGACAGGGGCTCCGACATTCAGTACTTC	CASSQDRGSDIQYF
NA	15	TRBJ1-2	TRBD1	TRBV19	TGTGCCAGTAGAAGGACAGGGGGCGATGGAGATGGCTACACCTTC	CASRRTGGDGDGYTF
few	14	TRBJ2-5	TRBD2	TRBV7-2	TGTGCCAGCAGCTCTCAACGGGGGGAAGAGACCCAGTACTTC	CASSSQRGEETQYF
NA	14	TRBJ2-7	TRBD2	TRBV29-1	TGCAGCGTTGAATGGACTAGCGGTTACTACGAGCAGTACTTC	CSVEWTSGYYEQYF
NA	16	TRBJ2-1	TRBD2	TRBV3-1/TRBV3-2	TGTGCCAGCAAGAAATATAGCGGGGGGGCGTTCGATGAGCAGTTCTTC	CASKKYSGGAFDEQFF
NA	16	TRBJ2-5	NA	TRBV3-1/TRBV3-2	TGTGCCAGCAGCCAAGAGGGGGGAGCGAGCCAAGAGACCCAGTACTTC	CASSQEGGASQETQYF
NA	17	TRBJ2-2	TRBD2	TRBV11-2	TGTGCCAGCAGTCCCCCAAGGGCTAGCGGGTTCACCGGGGAGCTGTTTTTT	CASSPPRASGFTGELFF
NA	13	TRBJ1-5	TRBD1	TRBV24-1	TGTGCCACCCGGGACAGCATGAATCAGCCCCAGCATTTT	CATRDSMNQPQHF
NA	19	TRBJ2-3	NA	TRBV5-1	TGCGCCAGCAGCTGGAGACTCACTCGAACAGGGCCTCCCACAGATACGCAGTATTTT	CASSWRLTRTGPPTDTQYF
NA	16	TRBJ2-1	NA	TRBV6-5	TGTGCCAGCAGTTACTCAACCAGGGCATCCTCCCCTGAGCAGTTCTTC	CASSYSTRASSPEQFF
NA	15	TRBJ2-7	NA	TRBV7-9	TGTGCCAGCAGCCCTCGGACCTGGGGCGCGGACGAGCAGTACTTC	CASSPRTWGADEQYF
NA	19	TRBJ2-5	NA	TRBV10-3	TGTGCCATCAGTGAGTCGAAAGGCCCTAGCGTCAGACAAGCAGGGACCCAGTACTTC	CAISESKGPSVRQAGTQYF
NA	16	TRBJ2-5	TRBD1	TRBV5-1	TGCGCCAGCAGCTGGGGGAACCGACAGGGTGAAGAGACCCAGTACTTC	CASSWGNRQGEETQYF
NA	14	TRBJ1-1	TRBD1	TRBV3-1/TRBV3-2	TGTGCCTGCAGCCACAGGGGGCTGGAGACTGAAGCTTTCTTT	CACSHRGLETEAFF
once	17	TRBJ2-2	TRBD1	TRBV5-1	TGCGCCAGCAGCCCCGGGACAGGGGGTTGGATGACCGGGGAGCTGTTTTTT	CASSPGTGGWMTGELFF
NA	11	TRBJ1-4	NA	TRBV30	TGTGCCTGGAGTGTAGAGGTAAAACTGTTTTTT	CAWSVEVKLFF
once	12	TRBJ2-1	NA	TRBV4-1	TGCGCCAGCAGCCAAGCAGGGATTGAGCAGTTCTTC	CASSQAGIEQFF
NA	13	TRBJ2-5	NA	TRBV10-3	TGTGCCATCAGTGAGCAGGGTGGAGAGACCCAGTACTTC	CAISEQGGETQYF
once	16	TRBJ1-6	NA	TRBV5-1	TGCGCCAGCAGCTTGGTGGGGGTCAGGGGTGATTCACCCCTCCACTTT	CASSLVGVRGDSPLHF
NA	16	TRBJ2-4	TRBD2	TRBV6-2/TRBV6-3	TGTGCCAGCAGTTACTTTCTAGCGGGGGGCCAAAACATTCAGTACTTC	CASSYFLAGGQNIQYF
NA	15	TRBJ2-7	NA	TRBV11-2	TGTGCCAGCGTCCTAGGGCAGGGAGGTCCCTACGAGCAGTACTTC	CASVLGQGGPYEQYF
NA	11	TRBJ2-7	NA	TRBV27	TGTGCCAGCAGTGCAGCCTACGAGCAGTACTTC	CASSAAYEQYF
NA	14	TRBJ2-7	NA	TRBV5-1	TGCGCCAGCAGCTTCTCCCCCCGGAGTTACGAGCAGTACTTC	CASSFSPRSYEQYF
NA	13	TRBJ1-1	NA	TRBV3-1/TRBV3-2	TGTGCCAGCAGCCAGGGGGCGGACACTGAAGCTTTCTTT	CASSQGADTEAFF
NA	13	TRBJ1-6	NA	TRBV3-1/TRBV3-2	TGTGCCGCGCGGGGGGTCCTAAATTCACCCCTCCACTTT	CAARGVLNSPLHF
NA	15	TRBJ2-3	NA	TRBV18	TGTGCCAGCTCACCGCGAGGGCTGTCCACAGATACGCAGTATTTT	CASSPRGLSTDTQYF
NA	14	TRBJ2-7	TRBD1	TRBV27	TGTGCCAGCAGTTTCTCAGGGGGCTCCTACGAGCAGTACTTC	CASSFSGGSYEQYF
NA	13	TRBJ1-5	NA	TRBV6-5	TGTGCCAGCAGTTACGCAGGGCACCAGCCCCAGCATTTT	CASSYAGHQPQHF
once	18	TRBJ1-3	TRBD1	TRBV5-4	TGTGCCAGCAGCCGTACCGGGACAGACTACTTCTCTGGAAACACCATATATTTT	CASSRTGTDYFSGNTIYF
NA	14	TRBJ2-7	NA	TRBV5-4	TGTGCCAGCAGCCAATCAGGCTATGCCTACGAGCAGTACTTC	CASSQSGYAYEQYF
NA	17	TRBJ2-1	TRBD1	TRBV5-6	TGTGCCAGCAGCTTTCCCGGTACAGGGGACCCTGGCAATGAGCAGTTCTTC	CASSFPGTGDPGNEQFF
few	16	TRBJ1-5	TRBD1	TRBV5-6	TGTGCCAGCAGCGGATCCGGGACAGGGGTCAATCAGCCCCAGCATTTT	CASSGSGTGVNQPQHF
NA	15	TRBJ2-1	NA	TRBV5-6	TGTGCCAGCAGTTTACTAGGGATGGTCTACAATGAGCAGTTCTTC	CASSLLGMVYNEQFF
NA	15	TRBJ2-2	NA	TRBV10-1	TGCGCCAGCAGTAGAAGCGGTCTGAACACCGGGGAGCTGTTTTTT	CASSRSGLNTGELFF
NA	11	TRBJ2-7	TRBD1	TRBV6-5	TGTGCCAGCAAACAGGGGCCCGAACAGTACTTC	CASKQGPEQYF
NA	14	TRBJ2-7	TRBD1	TRBV6-5	TGTGCCAGCAGTTACCGGACAGGGGACCACGAGCAGTACTTC	CASSYRTGDHEQYF
NA	13	TRBJ2-7	TRBD1	TRBV7-8	TGTGCCAGCAGCCGGACAGGCTCCTACGAGCAGTACTTC	CASSRTGSYEQYF
NA	17	TRBJ2-3	TRBD2	TRBV10-2	TGCGCCAGCAGTGAGCCTCTCGATGCGGGGGGCACAGATACGCAGTATTTT	CASSEPLDAGGTDTQYF
NA	15	TRBJ2-7	NA	TRBV29-1	TGCAGCGTTTTGACGCTTCCAGGACAGCCCTACGAGCAGTACTTC	CSVLTLPGQPYEQYF